This TCR beta chain was observed in a study of T-cell reconstitution after alpha-beta-depleted transplantation in children. The CDR3 totals 13 residues. The germline V and J ends were trimmed by 3 bases and 0 bases, with 2 bases remaining between them. This clonotype was counted at least ten times. The library targeted TCRbeta and was prepared with unique molecular identifiers. MiXCR was run by TCRdb on the PCR reads, yielding one entry per CDR3 protein. The sample contains more than 250,000 distinct CDR3 sequences, nearly 10% of which appear only once. The receptor was derived from a human donor who donated a stem cell graft to a child with SCID. The rearrangement joins TRBV12-3 or TRBV12-4 to TRBJ2-2; no firm D call. This material consisted of PBMCs from the stem cell graft donor, taken from the stem cell graft. CDR3 sequence: CASSFANTGELFF. CDR3 DNA sequence: TGTGCCAGCAGTTTCGCGAACACCGGGGAGCTGTTTTTT.